The source of this TCR beta chain is a study of blood T cell repertoires in COVID-19. Some clones are missing from TCRdb's copy, which holds only in-frame ones; the method was immunoSEQ multiplex PCR. Of around 200,000 clones detected, around 84% appear once; the ten largest clones hold 2.7%. This CDR3 comprises 19 residues. The TCR comes from a man aged 35-49 years with active or convalescent COVID-19. Material: peripheral blood. The chain is built from TRBV21-1 and TRBJ1-6; the D call TRBD1 from the table was never checked on the DNA. TRBV21-1 is shown as a pseudogene. The chain's CDR3 is CASSKAQDRLSSYNSPLHF. CDR3 DNA sequence: TGTGCCAGCAGCAAAGCCCAGGACAGGTTGAGCTCCTATAATTCACCCCTCCACTTT.